Listed below are T cell receptor beta chains from one sample, sequenced in a study of T cells in Graves' hyperthyroidism and ophthalmopathy. TCRdb re-derived calls from the multiplex PCR reads in MiXCR, one entry per CDR3 protein. In the table there are fewer than 250,000 distinct CDR3 sequences, roughly a quarter of which are singletons. The sequenced sample consisted of blood. These receptors were collected from a woman aged 40 to 50 with Graves' ophthalmopathy. Both conserved end residues are part of each CDR3.

TRBV12-3/TRBV12-4	CASSRRGGLYVYGYTF
TRBV2	CASTVLSGYTF
TRBV10-3	CAIGTGDSNQPQHF
TRBV7-9	CASSLDGVTGELFF
TRBV12-3/TRBV12-4	CASSPRTGEGTTYEQYF
TRBV7-2	CASSPWAGISQYF
TRBV16	CASSQRQGSAEAFF
TRBV29-1	CSVAESSYEQYF
TRBV6-1	CASKLGSSGSYEQYF
TRBV5-1	CASSFRENTGELFF
TRBV14	CASSQDYRTQYF
TRBV18	CASSPPGDTEAFF
TRBV28	CASSSVLQGNQPQHF
TRBV2	CASSGGTGTNYGYTF
TRBV18	CASSPPGTTRETQYF
TRBV28	CASTLSGADGYTF
TRBV28	CASITLRGRYEQYF
TRBV18	CASSDREHANYGYTF
TRBV6-5	CASSYSGSGGYGYTF
TRBV6-2/TRBV6-3	CASRNPAGTHYEQYF
TRBV2	CASSDGFYEQYF
TRBV24-1	CATKDRAWTEAFF
TRBV2	CASSTSGGGLNYEQYF
TRBV20-1	CSARERGTPGNTEAFF
TRBV4-2	CASSQEGQVKETQYF
TRBV18	CASSETTGGGETQYF
TRBV7-9	CASNVTGGYTEAFF
TRBV6-1	CASSEPNRRRTEAFF
TRBV28	CASSSHLKEAFF
TRBV30	CAWSRGPGELFF
TRBV15	CATSKFLGEGDEQYF